These 17 T cell receptor beta chains originate from one sample sequenced in a study of beta chain features in type 1 diabetes. The investigators reverse transcribed all of the isolated RNA, so they sequenced expressed TCRB transcripts. The table came from immunoSEQ multiplex PCR; TCRdb's copy has only in-frame clones and leaves some out. The table records 900,000 or so clones, around a sixth of them present only once. Sequencing input: naive CD4+ T cells from blood. The receptors shown here come from a woman between 18 and 30 years old in good health.

This clone occurred many times. The chain couples TRBV7-2 to TRBJ2-6, with D uncertain. Per the germline V gene, CDR1 is SGHTA and CDR2 is FQGNSA. The CDR3 is made up of 14 amino acids. The V and J ends lost 4 bases and 2 bases respectively, with 6 bases between them. The DNA of the CDR3 is TGTGCCAGCAGCTCATCGACTGGGGCCAACGTCCTGACTTTC. Translation gives CASSSSTGANVLTF.

J is TRBJ2-5 and V is TRBV9; D remains ambiguous. CDR3 length: 13 residues. Germline V gene data show CDR1 as SGDLS and CDR2 as YYNGEE. Trimming removed 2 bases from V and 4 bases from J, with 9 bases in between. Written as DNA, the CDR3 is TGTGCCAGCAGCGTCTCCACGGTAGAGACCCAGTACTTC. Its translation is CASSVSTVETQYF.

This chain links TRBV7-6 with TRBJ2-7; weak D call: TRBD2 (5 bases). CDR1 SGHVS and CDR2 FNYEAQ come from the germline V gene. The CDR3 extends over 13 amino acids. The V end was cut by 2 bases, the J end by 3 bases, with 8 bases between. CDR3 sequence: CASSLRRGYEQYF. The CDR3 nucleotides read TGTGCCAGCAGCTTACGACGGGGCTACGAGCAGTACTTC.

This chain links TRBV12-2 with TRBJ1-1. TRBV12-2 is a known pseudogene. The CDR3 sequence is 14 residues long. The CDR3 nucleotides are TGTGCAAGTCGCTTAAGCGAGGAAGGGACTGAAGCTTTCTTT. Translated: CASRLSEEGTEAFF.

This clone has only a few counts. The V gene is TRBV7-2, the J gene TRBJ1-1, with TRBD1 as a possible D gene (5 bases). There are 14 residues in the CDR3. The ends were cut back, 1 base at V and 5 bases at J, with 11 bases in the middle. Germline CDR1 and CDR2: SGHTA and FQGNSA. The CDR3 nucleotides read TGTGCCAGCAGCTTAGGGGCAGGGAGAACTGAAGCTTTCTTT. This gives the protein CASSLGAGRTEAFF.

This clone was seen a handful of times. The chain is built from TRBV7-2 and TRBJ2-1; 8 positions agree with TRBD2. Losses at the gene ends were 4 bases for V and 2 bases for J; bases not matched to a gene: 7. CDR1 and CDR2 from the germline V gene are SGHTA and FQGNSA. This CDR3 is 16 amino acids long. The chain's CDR3 is CASSSVSGRTYNEQFF. In DNA, the CDR3 is TGTGCCAGCAGCTCCGTGAGCGGGAGAACCTACAATGAGCAGTTCTTC.

There are a few counts of this clone. The J gene is TRBJ2-1, the V gene TRBV25-1, with D possibly matching TRBD1 (5 bases). The CDR3 runs to 13 residues. With 7 bases removed from V and 8 bases from J, the gap between germline ends came to 15 bases. CDR1 and CDR2 (germline): MGHDK, SYGVNS. CDR3: CASTRRWGYEQFF. CDR3 in DNA: TGTGCCAGCACCCGAAGGTGGGGCTATGAGCAGTTCTTC. The full variable domain, in which reference TRBV25-1 and TRBJ2-1 provide the parts outside the CDR3, is EADIYQTPRYLVIGTGKKITLECSQTMGHDKMYWYQQDPGMELHLIHYSYGVNSTEKGDLSSESTVSRIRTEHFPLTLESARPSHTSQYLCASTRRWGYEQFFGPGTRLTVL.

V usage is TRBV4-3 and J usage is TRBJ2-6; no reliable D call. Germline CDR1 reads LGHNA; CDR2 reads YSLEER. CDR3 length: 16 amino acids. The ends were cut back, 1 base at V and 2 bases at J, with 9 bases in the middle. Here the CDR3 DNA reads TGCGCCAGCAGCCAAGGTAGGACGGCTGGGGCCAACGTCCTGACTTTC. Protein product: CASSQGRTAGANVLTF.

The V gene is TRBV2, the J gene TRBJ2-7; TRBD1 matches at 8 bases. Germline V gives CDR1 SNHLY, CDR2 FYNNEI. J lost 2 bases, V lost 7 bases, and 4 bases had no gene match. The CDR3 runs to 13 residues. The CDR3 nucleotides are TGTGCCAGCATACAGGGGGGCCCCTACGAGCAGTACTTC. Its translation is CASIQGGPYEQYF.

This clone was seen only a few times. The chain employs TRBV18 and TRBJ2-7, with D possibly matching TRBD2 (5 bases). The V end lost 6 bases, the J end lost 0 bases, and 15 bases lay between the germline ends. CDR1 KGHSH and CDR2 LQKENI come from the germline V gene. This CDR3 has 15 amino acids. DNA of the CDR3: TGTGCCAGCTCTCAGGACGGAGCGGCCTCCTACGAGCAGTACTTC. Protein product: CASSQDGAASYEQYF.

This clone was picked up a small number of times. This same CDR3 is encoded by further DNA sequences in the sample. The J gene is TRBJ2-3, the V gene TRBV2; D gene ambiguous. This CDR3 has 13 residues. The germline CDR1 and CDR2 sequences are SNHLY and FYNNEI. The germline V and J ends were trimmed by 5 bases and 1 base, with 7 bases remaining between them. The CDR3 nucleotides read TGTGCCAGCAGTCTCCGGGGCACAGATACGCAGTATTTT. It translates to CASSLRGTDTQYF. The complete variable domain, with remaining parts taken from reference TRBV2 and TRBJ2-3, reads EPEVTQTPSHQVTQMGQEVILRCVPISNHLYFYWYRQILGQKVEFLVSFYNNEISEKSEIFDDQFSVERPDGSNFTLKIRSTKLEDSAMYFCASSLRGTDTQYFGPGTRLTVL.

This clone has just a few counts. This rearrangement joins TRBV5-6 to TRBJ2-7; maybe TRBD2 (6 bases). V lost 0 bases, J lost 4 bases, and 14 bases lay in between. Per germline, CDR1 SGHDT and CDR2 YYEEEE. The CDR3 extends over 15 amino acids. CDR3 nucleotides: TGTGCCAGCAGCTTGGTGGGGGGTTCAATATACGAGCAGTACTTC. It specifies CASSLVGGSIYEQYF. The whole variable domain, filled in from reference TRBV5-6 and TRBJ2-7, reads DAGVTQSPTHLIKTRGQQVTLRCSPKSGHDTVSWYQQALGQGPQFIFQYYEEEERQRGNFPDRFSGHQFPNYSSELNVNALLLGDSALYLCASSLVGGSIYEQYFGPGTRLTVT.

The J gene is TRBJ2-6, the V gene TRBV10-2; no clear D gene. V was clipped by 3 bases and J by 0 bases, with 9 bases between them. CDR1 is WSHSY and CDR2 is SAAADI in the germline V gene. The CDR3 has 16 residues. In nucleotides, the CDR3 is TGCGCCAGCAGTGACAGCATCCCCTCTGGGGCCAACGTCCTGACTTTC. Amino acid sequence: CASSDSIPSGANVLTF.

The chain is built from TRBV10-3 and TRBJ2-7; 7 bases line up with TRBD1. The CDR3 totals 15 residues. Germline-derived CDR1 and CDR2 are ENHRY and SYGVKD. The ends lost 6 bases at V and 6 bases at J; junction bases unmatched: 14. CDR3 DNA sequence: TGTGCCATCAGGCCCTCGGACAGGCTTCAGGGCGAGCAGTACTTC. Protein product: CAIRPSDRLQGEQYF.

The CDR3 is CASSQGRERGYEQYF. The CDR3 bases are TGCGCCAGCAGCCAAGGGCGGGAGCGGGGATACGAGCAGTACTTC. V and J are TRBV4-3 and TRBJ2-5; the match to TRBD2 covers 7 bases. The J call may be wrong; the DNA end is better matched by TRBJ2-7. This CDR3 has 15 residues. Germline CDR1 reads LGHNA; CDR2 reads YSLEER.

The chain recombines TRBV29-1 with TRBJ2-7, with 9 bases fitting TRBD2. Germline CDR1 and CDR2: SQVTM and ANQGSEA. The CDR3 contains 13 residues. V dropped 3 bases and J dropped 6; count of bases not matched to a gene: 6. For the CDR3, the DNA is TGCAGCGTTGAGTCTAGCGGGATGGGCGAGCAGTACTTC. It encodes CSVESSGMGEQYF.

The V call is TRBV27, the J call TRBJ2-7; 10 bases agree with TRBD1. CDR1 MNHEY and CDR2 SMNVEV come from the germline V gene (reference sequence). The CDR3 extends over 15 amino acids. Germline trimming cut 7 bases from V and 8 bases from J; bases unmatched to any gene: 14. The CDR3 spells CASNNLGTGEVKQYF. For the CDR3, the DNA is TGTGCCAGCAATAATCTCGGGACAGGGGAAGTTAAGCAGTACTTC.